This TCR beta chain was captured in a study of blood T cell repertoires in COVID-19 (dated by TCRdb to the early 2020s). As for the study more broadly: Collaborator samples came from the United States, Italy and Spain and covered acute and convalescent phases of COVID-19. The material from the prospective study consisted of cDNA or gDNA derived from T cells, B-cell-depleted T cells, or PBMCs. Deeply sampled blood TCRbeta repertoires from subjects exposed to, actively infected with, or recovered from COVID-19 were included in the dataset. The repertoires were made available in a free public database intended to serve as a resource for research on the immune response to SARS-CoV-2. Samples were obtained from the ongoing ImmuneRACE study (first 160 participants) and from about 1,300 subjects provided by 6 global collaborators. Nearly every sample came with metadata listing a de-identified subject ID, COVID-19 status, age in years and sex. Where HLA class I and class II types were available, the types were taken from metadata supplied by the sample provider, not from assay-based typing.

TCRbeta CDR3 regions were amplified from genomic DNA by means of the immunoSEQ Assay, a bias-controlled multiplex PCR. The study's processing was this. Within the assay, amplification of reference gene primers was used to estimate how many nucleated cells each sample contained. Sequence reads were collapsed and filtered to measure the absolute abundance of every unique TCRbeta CDR3 rearrangement. For each sample, productive Simpson clonality was calculated as the square root of Simpson's diversity index over productive rearrangements. Here the immuneACCESS table is served through TCRdb, limited to in-frame sequences with V and J called. Missing clones are a known gap in these copies; in checked studies unresolved V genes cover under half, and the rest lacks a known reason. D and trimming come from the DNA, and the V and J calls and clone size come from that table. The sample yields some 300,000 clones; approximately 86% were counted once. The ten largest account for roughly 14% of the sample.

The CDR1 and CDR2 encoded by the germline V gene are KGHSH and LQKENI. Including cysteine and phenylalanine, the CDR3 has 13 amino acids. CDR3 DNA is the only sequence kept; it has 39 bases, read in frame from the first base. The trim is 3 bases for V and 3 bases for J, with a gap of 8 bases between the germline ends. As regards this clone: Its binding antigen is unknown. Base qualities are not provided; no much larger clone lies one nucleotide away.

One collaborating source in Seattle enrolled patients during active infection and followed them longitudinally through the course of disease. The collaborating institutions used their own protocols to collect whole blood in K2EDTA tubes. For TCRbeta analysis, collaborator samples were shipped as frozen whole blood, as isolated PBMCs, or as DNA extracted from either sample type. Results the study describes overall, beyond this receptor: The quantity of clinical and demographic metadata differed by source and by participant and was supplied without curation.

Recombination joined TRBV18 with TRBJ1-2; TRBD1 is perhaps the D gene, given 6 matching bases. Sequencing was performed on peripheral blood. This sequence originates from an older woman with COVID-19, enrolled during active disease. This receptor has the CDR3 CASSPDSYYGYTF. The DNA sequence is given as TGTGCCAGCTCACCGGACAGCTACTATGGCTACACCTTC. With the rest looked up from the reference TRBV18 and TRBJ1-2 genes rather than sequenced, the full variable domain is NAGVMQNPRHLVRRRGQEARLRCSPMKGHSHVYWYRQLPEEGLKFMVYLQKENIIDESGMPKERFSAEFPKEGPSILRIQQVVRGDSAAYFCASSPDSYYGYTFGSGTRLTVV.